The rows below give T cell receptor beta chains drawn from one sample of a study of T cell repertoires in cytomegalovirus infection. TCRdb passed the reads through MiXCR, listing each CDR3 protein once. The sample has over 250,000 distinct CDR3 sequences; under 30% are singletons. The material sequenced was PBMCs. The source is a human donor in good health (CMV status not recorded). Some clones in this sample may be carry-over from other donors' samples. Both conserved end residues are part of each CDR3. Each record gives: CDR3 length, clone size, J gene, V gene, CDR3 protein. A row's size may be missing; if present it is once, few, many or a size class.

length: 17; size: once; J: TRBJ2-3; V: TRBV5-1; CDR3: CASSLLSSGRSGDTQYF
length: 13; size: many; J: TRBJ2-2; V: TRBV7-2; CDR3: CASSRRENGELFF
length: 14; size: many; J: TRBJ2-5; V: TRBV7-8; CDR3: CASSPDWVQETQYF
length: 14; size: NA; J: TRBJ1-1; V: TRBV19; CDR3: CASSQTGTYTEAFF
length: 15; size: many; J: TRBJ1-5; V: TRBV7-2; CDR3: CASSLEGAFGQPQHF
length: 16; size: few; J: TRBJ1-1; V: TRBV7-2; CDR3: CASSPYPPPANTEAFF
length: 15; size: once; J: TRBJ1-5; V: TRBV20-1; CDR3: CSARRTGGGYQPQHF
length: 16; size: few; J: TRBJ2-7; V: TRBV6-6; CDR3: CASTPRAGVSTYEQYF
length: 15; size: few; J: TRBJ1-5; V: TRBV19; CDR3: CASRMGTYSNQPQHF
length: 17; size: NA; J: TRBJ2-1; V: TRBV29-1; CDR3: CSVEGGFGQGAMNEQFF
length: 11; size: few; J: TRBJ1-1; V: TRBV6-1; CDR3: CAIQGWAEAFF
length: 13; size: many; J: TRBJ2-7; V: TRBV5-1; CDR3: CASSSRDRGEQYF
length: 13; size: NA; J: TRBJ1-2; V: TRBV6-2/TRBV6-3; CDR3: CASRLLDGDGYTF
length: 13; size: NA; J: TRBJ2-5; V: TRBV12-3/TRBV12-4; CDR3: CASSRDTQETQYF
length: 14; size: NA; J: TRBJ2-7; V: TRBV28; CDR3: CASSLSRVVYEQYF